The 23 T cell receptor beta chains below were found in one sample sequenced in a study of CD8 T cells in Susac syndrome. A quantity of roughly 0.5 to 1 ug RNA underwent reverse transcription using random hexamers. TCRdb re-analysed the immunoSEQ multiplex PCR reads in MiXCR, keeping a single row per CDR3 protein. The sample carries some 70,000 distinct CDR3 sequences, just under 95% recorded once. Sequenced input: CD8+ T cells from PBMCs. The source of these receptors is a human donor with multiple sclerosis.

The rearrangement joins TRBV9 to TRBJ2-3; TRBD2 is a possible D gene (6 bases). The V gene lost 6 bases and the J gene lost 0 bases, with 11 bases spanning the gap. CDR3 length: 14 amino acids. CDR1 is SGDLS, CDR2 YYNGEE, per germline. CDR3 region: CASTGTQSTDTQYF. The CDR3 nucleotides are TGTGCCAGCACGGGGACTCAAAGCACAGATACGCAGTATTTT.

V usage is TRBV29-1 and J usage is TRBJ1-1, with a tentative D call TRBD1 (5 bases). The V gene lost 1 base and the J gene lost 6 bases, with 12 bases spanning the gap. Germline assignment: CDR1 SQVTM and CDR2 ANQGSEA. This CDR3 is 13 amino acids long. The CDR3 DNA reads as TGCAGCGTTGAAGTGCAGGGCTCCGCTGAAGCTTTCTTT. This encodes CSVEVQGSAEAFF.

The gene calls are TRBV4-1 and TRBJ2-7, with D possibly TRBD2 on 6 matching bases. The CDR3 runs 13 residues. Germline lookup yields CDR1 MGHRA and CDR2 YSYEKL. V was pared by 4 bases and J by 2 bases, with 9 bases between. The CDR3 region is CASSPGGAYEQYF. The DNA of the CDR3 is TGCGCCAGCAGCCCCGGGGGAGCCTACGAGCAGTACTTC.

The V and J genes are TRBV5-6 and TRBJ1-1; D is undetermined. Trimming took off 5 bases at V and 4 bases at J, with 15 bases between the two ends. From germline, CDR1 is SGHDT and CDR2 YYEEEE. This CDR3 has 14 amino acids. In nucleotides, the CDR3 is TGTGCCAGCAGACCCGTGTCGGGTGGCACTGAAGCTTTCTTT. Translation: CASRPVSGGTEAFF.

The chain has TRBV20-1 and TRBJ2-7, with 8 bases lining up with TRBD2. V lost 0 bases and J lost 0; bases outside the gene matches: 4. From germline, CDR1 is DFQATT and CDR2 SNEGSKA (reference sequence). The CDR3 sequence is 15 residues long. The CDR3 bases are TGCAGTGCTAGAGACATAGCGGGACCCTCCTACGAGCAGTACTTC. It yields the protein CSARDIAGPSYEQYF.

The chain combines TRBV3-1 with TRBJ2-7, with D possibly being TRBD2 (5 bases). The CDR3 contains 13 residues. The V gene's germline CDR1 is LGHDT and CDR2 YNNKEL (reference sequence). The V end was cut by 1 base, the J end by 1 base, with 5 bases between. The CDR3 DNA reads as TGTGCCAGCAGCCAAGCGGGGTCCTACGAGCAGTACTTC. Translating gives CASSQAGSYEQYF.

The CDR3 reads CASSQGLTSTDTQYF. CDR3 DNA sequence: TGTGCCAGCAGCCAAGGGCTAACATCCACAGATACGCAGTATTTT. The chain recombines TRBV3-1 with TRBJ2-3; no firm D call. V gave up 1 base and J gave up 2 bases, with 10 bases separating them. The CDR3 is made up of 15 amino acids. Germline V gives CDR1 LGHDT, CDR2 YNNKEL (reference sequence).

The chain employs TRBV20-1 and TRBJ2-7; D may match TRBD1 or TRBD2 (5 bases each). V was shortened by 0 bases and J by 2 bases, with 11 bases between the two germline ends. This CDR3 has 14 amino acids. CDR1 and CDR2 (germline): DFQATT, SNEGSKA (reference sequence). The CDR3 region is CSARDVRGPYEQYF. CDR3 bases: TGCAGTGCTAGAGATGTCCGGGGACCCTACGAGCAGTACTTC.

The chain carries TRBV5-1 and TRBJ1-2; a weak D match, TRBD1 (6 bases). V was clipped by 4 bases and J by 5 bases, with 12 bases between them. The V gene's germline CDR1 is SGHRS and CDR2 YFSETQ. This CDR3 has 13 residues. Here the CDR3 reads CASSEDRSYGYTF. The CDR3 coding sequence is TGCGCCAGCAGCGAGGACAGAAGTTATGGCTACACCTTC.

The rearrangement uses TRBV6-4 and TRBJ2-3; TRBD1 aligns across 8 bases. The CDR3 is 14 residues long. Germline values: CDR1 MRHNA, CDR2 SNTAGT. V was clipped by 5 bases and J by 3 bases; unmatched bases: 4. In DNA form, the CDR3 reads TGTGCCAGCAGTCGGACAGGGTCTACAGATACGCAGTATTTT. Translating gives CASSRTGSTDTQYF.

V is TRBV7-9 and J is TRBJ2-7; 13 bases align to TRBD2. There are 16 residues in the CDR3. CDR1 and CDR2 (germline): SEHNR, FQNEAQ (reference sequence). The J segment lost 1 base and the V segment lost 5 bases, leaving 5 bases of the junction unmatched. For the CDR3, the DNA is TGTGCCAGCAGCATGACGACTAGCGGGAGGTCCTACGAGCAGTACTTC. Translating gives CASSMTTSGRSYEQYF.

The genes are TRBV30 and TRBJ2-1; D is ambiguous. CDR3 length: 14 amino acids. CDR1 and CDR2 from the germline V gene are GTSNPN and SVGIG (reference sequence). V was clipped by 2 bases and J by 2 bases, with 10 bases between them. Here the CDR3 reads CAWSPAKPYNEQFF. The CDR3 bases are TGTGCCTGGAGTCCCGCGAAACCCTACAATGAGCAGTTCTTC.

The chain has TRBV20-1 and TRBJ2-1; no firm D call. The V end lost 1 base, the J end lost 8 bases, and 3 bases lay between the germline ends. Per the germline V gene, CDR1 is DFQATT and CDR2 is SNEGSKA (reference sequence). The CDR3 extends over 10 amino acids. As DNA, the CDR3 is TGCAGTGCTAGAGTGGATGAGCAGTTCTTC. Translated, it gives CSARVDEQFF.

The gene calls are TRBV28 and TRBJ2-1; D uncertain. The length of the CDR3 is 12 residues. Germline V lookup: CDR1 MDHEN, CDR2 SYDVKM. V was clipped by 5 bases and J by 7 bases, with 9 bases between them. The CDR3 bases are TGTGCCAGCAGTCGCGCGGCGAATGAGCAGTTCTTC. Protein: CASSRAANEQFF. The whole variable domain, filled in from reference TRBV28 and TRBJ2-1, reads DVKVTQSSRYLVKRTGEKVFLECVQDMDHENMFWYRQDPGLGLRLIYFSYDVKMKEKGDIPEGYSVSREKKERFSLILESASTNQTSMYLCASSRAANEQFFGPGTRLTVL.

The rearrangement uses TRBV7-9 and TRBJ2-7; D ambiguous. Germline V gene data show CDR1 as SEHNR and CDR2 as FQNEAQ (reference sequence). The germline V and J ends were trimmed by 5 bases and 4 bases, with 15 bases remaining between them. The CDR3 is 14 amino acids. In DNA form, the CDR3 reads TGTGCCAGCAGCCCCAAGGACGTGGATTACGAGCAGTACTTC. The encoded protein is CASSPKDVDYEQYF. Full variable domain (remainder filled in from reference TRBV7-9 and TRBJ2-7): DTGVSQNPRHKITKRGQNVTFRCDPISEHNRLYWYRQTLGQGPEFLTYFQNEAQLEKSRLLSDRFSAERPKGSFSTLEIQRTEQGDSAMYLCASSPKDVDYEQYFGPGTRLTVT.

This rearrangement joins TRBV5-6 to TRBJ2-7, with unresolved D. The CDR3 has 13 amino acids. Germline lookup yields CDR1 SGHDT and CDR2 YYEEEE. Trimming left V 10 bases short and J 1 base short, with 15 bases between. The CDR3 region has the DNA TGTGCCTTTAGTATGATGGGATCCTACGAGCAGTACTTC. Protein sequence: CAFSMMGSYEQYF.

The chain's CDR3 is CASSRDRPKETQYF. The CDR3 nucleotides read TGTGCCAGCAGTCGGGACAGGCCCAAAGAGACCCAGTACTTC. V gene TRBV28 combines with J gene TRBJ2-5; 8 bases map to TRBD1. This CDR3 has 14 residues. The ends lost 5 bases at V and 3 bases at J; junction bases unmatched: 5. The germline CDR1 and CDR2 sequences are MDHEN and SYDVKM. The entire variable domain, with the rest obtained from reference TRBV28 and TRBJ2-5, is as follows: DVKVTQSSRYLVKRTGEKVFLECVQDMDHENMFWYRQDPGLGLRLIYFSYDVKMKEKGDIPEGYSVSREKKERFSLILESASTNQTSMYLCASSRDRPKETQYFGPGTRLLVL.

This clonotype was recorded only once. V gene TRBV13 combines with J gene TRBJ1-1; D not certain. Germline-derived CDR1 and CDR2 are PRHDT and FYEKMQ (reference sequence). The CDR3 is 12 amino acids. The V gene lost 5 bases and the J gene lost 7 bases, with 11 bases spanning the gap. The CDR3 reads CASSPELSEAFF. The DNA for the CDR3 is TGTGCCAGCAGCCCCGAGCTGAGTGAAGCTTTCTTT.

DNA for the CDR3: TGTGCCAGCAGCCCAACAGGGGGCCGGAATGAAAAACTGTTTTTT. Its protein product is CASSPTGGRNEKLFF. The chain combines TRBV7-9 with TRBJ1-4, with 9 bases aligning to TRBD1. V dropped 5 bases and J dropped 5; count of bases not matched to a gene: 6. The CDR3 length is 15 residues. In germline, CDR1 is SEHNR, CDR2 FQNEAQ (reference sequence).

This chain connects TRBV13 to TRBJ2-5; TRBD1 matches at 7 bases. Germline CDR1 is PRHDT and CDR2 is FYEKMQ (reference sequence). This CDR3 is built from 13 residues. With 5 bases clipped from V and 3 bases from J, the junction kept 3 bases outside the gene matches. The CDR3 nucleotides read TGTGCCAGCAGCACCCAGGGGGAAGAGACCCAGTACTTC. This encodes CASSTQGEETQYF.

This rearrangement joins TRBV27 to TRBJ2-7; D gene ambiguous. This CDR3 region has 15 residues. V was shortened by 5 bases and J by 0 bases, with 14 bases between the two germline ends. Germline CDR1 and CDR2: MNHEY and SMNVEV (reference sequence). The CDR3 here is CASSRDPDPSYEQYF. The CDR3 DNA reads TGTGCCAGCAGTCGAGACCCCGATCCCTCCTACGAGCAGTACTTC.

The CDR3 is CASSIDHGSSYEQYF. The CDR3 DNA reads TGTGCCAGTAGTATAGACCACGGGAGCTCCTACGAGCAGTACTTC. The genes are TRBV19 and TRBJ2-7; possible D gene TRBD2, 6 bases. Germline CDR1 and CDR2: LNHDA and SQIVND (reference sequence). V lost 0 bases and J lost 0, with 9 bases in between. The CDR3 consists of 15 residues.

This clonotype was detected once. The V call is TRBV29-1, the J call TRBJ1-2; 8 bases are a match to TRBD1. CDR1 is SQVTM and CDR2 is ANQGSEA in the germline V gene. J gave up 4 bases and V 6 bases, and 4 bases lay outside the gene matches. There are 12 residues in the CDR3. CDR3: CSVNDRGYGYTF. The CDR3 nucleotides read TGCAGCGTCAATGACAGGGGCTATGGCTACACCTTC.